This T cell receptor beta chain comes out of a study of T-cell memory formation after mild COVID-19. The CDR3 length is 18 residues. The V gene end was trimmed by 5 bases and the J gene end by 2 bases; junction bases not matched to a gene: 12. The germline gives CDR1 MGHRA, CDR2 YSYEKL. Study results and caveats: CD4+ clones that contracted lay mainly in CM and EM; CD8+ ones lay in EMRA. Clones contracting day 15 to 85 were balanced CD4/CD8; later expanders leaned CD4+.

A 5'RACE reaction primed in the constant segment made cDNA libraries of TCR alpha and TCR beta, and these carried sample barcodes and UMIs. TCRdb re-called the 5' RACE reads through MiXCR, storing one row per CDR3 protein. This sample has 400,000 to 500,000 distinct CDR3 sequences, with 15% to 25% found just once. Of note for this clonotype: Its matching antigen is unknown.

The sample taken for sequencing was PBMCs or a T cell subset sorted from them (not recorded which). This receptor was identified in an adult woman who had mild COVID-19 (a few samples of this study predate the infection). Cell type and time point are not known. This chain connects TRBV4-1 to TRBJ2-5; 12 nucleotides agree with TRBD2. CDR3 protein: CASSSRTSGEPHQETQYF. CDR3 coding DNA: TGCGCCAGCAGCTCCAGGACTAGCGGGGAACCTCATCAAGAGACCCAGTACTTC.